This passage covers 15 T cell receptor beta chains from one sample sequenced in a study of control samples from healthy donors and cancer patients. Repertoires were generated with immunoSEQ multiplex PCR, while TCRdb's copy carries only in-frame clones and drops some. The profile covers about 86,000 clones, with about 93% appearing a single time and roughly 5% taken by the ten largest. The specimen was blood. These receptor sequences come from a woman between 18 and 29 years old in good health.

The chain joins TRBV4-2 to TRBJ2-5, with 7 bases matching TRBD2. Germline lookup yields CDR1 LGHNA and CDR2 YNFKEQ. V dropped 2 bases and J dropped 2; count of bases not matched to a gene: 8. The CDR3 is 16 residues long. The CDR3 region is CASSQKSGVPQETQYF. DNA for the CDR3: TGTGCCAGCAGCCAAAAAAGCGGGGTACCACAAGAGACCCAGTACTTC.

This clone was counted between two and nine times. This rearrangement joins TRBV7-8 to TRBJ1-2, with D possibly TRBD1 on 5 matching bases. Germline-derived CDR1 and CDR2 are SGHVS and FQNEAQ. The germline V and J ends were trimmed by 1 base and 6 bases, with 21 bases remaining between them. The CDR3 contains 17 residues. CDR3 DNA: TGTGCCAGCAGCTTAGTTATCATTCCGACAGTGTGGAATGGCTACACCTTC. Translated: CASSLVIIPTVWNGYTF.

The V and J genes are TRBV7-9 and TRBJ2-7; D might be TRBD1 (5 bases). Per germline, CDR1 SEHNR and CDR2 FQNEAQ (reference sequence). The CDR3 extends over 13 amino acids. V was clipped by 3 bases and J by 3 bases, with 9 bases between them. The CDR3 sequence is CASSLGPFYEQYF. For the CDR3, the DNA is TGTGCCAGCAGCTTGGGGCCCTTCTACGAGCAGTACTTC.

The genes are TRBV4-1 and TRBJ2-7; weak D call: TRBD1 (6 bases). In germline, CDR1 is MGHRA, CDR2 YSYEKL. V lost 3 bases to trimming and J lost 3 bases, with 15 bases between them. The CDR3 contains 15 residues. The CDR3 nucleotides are TGCGCCAGCAGCCAGGAACAGGGTCCCTTCTACGAGCAGTACTTC. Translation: CASSQEQGPFYEQYF.

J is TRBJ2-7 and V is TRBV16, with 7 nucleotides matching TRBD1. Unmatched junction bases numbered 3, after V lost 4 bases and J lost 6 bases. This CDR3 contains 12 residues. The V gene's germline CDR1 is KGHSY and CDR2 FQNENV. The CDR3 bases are TGTGCCAGCAGCCGACACAGGGGCGAGCAGTACTTC. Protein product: CASSRHRGEQYF.

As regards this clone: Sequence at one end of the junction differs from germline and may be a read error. The CDR3 spells CASSYPWGLERRGAVF. CDR3 nucleotides: TGCGCCAGCAGCTACCCATGGGGACTAGAGCGCCGGGGAGCTGTTTTT. The J gene is TRBJ2-2, the V gene TRBV4-1; 8 bases fit TRBD2. In germline, CDR1 is MGHRA, CDR2 YSYEKL. The CDR3 extends over 16 amino acids.

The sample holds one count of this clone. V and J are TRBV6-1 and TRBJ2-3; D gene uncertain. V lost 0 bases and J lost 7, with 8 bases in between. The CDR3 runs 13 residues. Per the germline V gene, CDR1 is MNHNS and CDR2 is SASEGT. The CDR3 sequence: CASSEALRHTQYF. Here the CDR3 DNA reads TGTGCCAGCAGTGAAGCGCTCCGACATACGCAGTATTTT.

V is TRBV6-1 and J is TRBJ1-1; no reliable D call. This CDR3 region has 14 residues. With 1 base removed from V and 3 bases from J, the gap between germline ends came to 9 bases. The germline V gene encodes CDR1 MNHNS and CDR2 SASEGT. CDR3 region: CASSEGLGYTEAFF. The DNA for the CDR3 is TGTGCCAGCAGTGAAGGCCTGGGGTACACTGAAGCTTTCTTT.

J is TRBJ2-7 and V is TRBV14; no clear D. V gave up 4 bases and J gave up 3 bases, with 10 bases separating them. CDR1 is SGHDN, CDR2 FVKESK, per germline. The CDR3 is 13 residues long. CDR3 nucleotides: TGTGCCAGCAGCCGTCAACACAGCTACGAGCAGTACTTC. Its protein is CASSRQHSYEQYF.

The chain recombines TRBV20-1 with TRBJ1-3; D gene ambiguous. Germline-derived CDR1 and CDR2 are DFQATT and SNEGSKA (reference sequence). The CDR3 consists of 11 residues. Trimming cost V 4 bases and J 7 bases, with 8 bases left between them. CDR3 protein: CSATWRNTIYF. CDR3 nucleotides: TGCAGTGCTACATGGCGGAACACCATATATTTT.

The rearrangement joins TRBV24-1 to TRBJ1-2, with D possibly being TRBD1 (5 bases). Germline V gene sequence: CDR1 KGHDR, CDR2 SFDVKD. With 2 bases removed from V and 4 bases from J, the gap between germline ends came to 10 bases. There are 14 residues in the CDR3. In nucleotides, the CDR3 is TGTGCCACCAGTGATTCAGGGATGATCTATGGCTACACCTTC. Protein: CATSDSGMIYGYTF.

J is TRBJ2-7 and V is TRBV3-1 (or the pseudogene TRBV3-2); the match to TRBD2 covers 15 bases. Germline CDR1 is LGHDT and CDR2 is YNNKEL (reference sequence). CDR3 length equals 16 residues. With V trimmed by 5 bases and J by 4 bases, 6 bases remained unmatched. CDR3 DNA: TGTGCCAGCAGCACGGGACTAGCGGGGGGCTTATACGAGCAGTACTTC. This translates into CASSTGLAGGLYEQYF.

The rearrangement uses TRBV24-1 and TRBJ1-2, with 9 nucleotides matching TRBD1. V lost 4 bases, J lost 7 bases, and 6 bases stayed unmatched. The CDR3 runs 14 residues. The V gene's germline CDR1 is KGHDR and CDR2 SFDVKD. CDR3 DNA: TGTGCCACCAGTGACTCTAGGACAGGGGTTGGCTACACCTTC. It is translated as CATSDSRTGVGYTF.

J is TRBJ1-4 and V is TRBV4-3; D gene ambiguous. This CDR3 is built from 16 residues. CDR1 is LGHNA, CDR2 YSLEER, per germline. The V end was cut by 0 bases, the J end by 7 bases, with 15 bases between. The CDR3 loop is CASSQDSRMRSEKLFF. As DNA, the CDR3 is TGCGCCAGCAGCCAAGATTCAAGGATGCGAAGTGAAAAACTGTTTTTT.

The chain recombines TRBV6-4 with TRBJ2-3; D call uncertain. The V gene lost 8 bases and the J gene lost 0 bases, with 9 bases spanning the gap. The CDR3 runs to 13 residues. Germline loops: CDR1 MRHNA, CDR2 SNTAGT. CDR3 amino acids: CASGRSSTDTQYF. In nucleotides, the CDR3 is TGTGCCAGCGGACGGTCTAGCACAGATACGCAGTATTTT.